The present TCR beta chain was sequenced within a study of T cell responses to AZD1222 COVID-19 vaccine. Findings and limits, study-wide: Baseline seropositivity occurred in only a handful of AZD1222 recipients. Nearly half of unique spike-specific TCRs reportedly avoided B.1.351 and B.1.1.7 mutated regions.

Sequenced by immunoSEQ multiplex PCR; TCRdb stores in-frame clones only, minus some. Here the sample spans 150,000 to 200,000 clones, roughly 87% being singletons. About this clone: Its specificity is unknown.

The germline CDR1 and CDR2 sequences are MNHEY and SMNVEV (reference sequence). The V end was cut by 2 bases, the J end by 4 bases, with 23 bases between. The CDR3 totals 18 residues. The clonotype comes from an adult in good health. Sequencing was performed on peripheral blood, taken on day 0 of AZD1222 vaccination. V is TRBV27 and J is TRBJ1-2; D is possibly TRBD1 (5 bases). The CDR3 region is CASSLLRAGKGLLYGYTF. DNA of the CDR3: TGTGCCAGCAGTTTACTTCGGGCGGGGAAGGGGCTCCTCTATGGCTACACCTTC.